Included here is one TCR beta chain sequence, with context. The trim removed 6 bases at V and 9 bases at J, leaving 8 bases unmatched. CDR3 length equals 14 residues. In germline, CDR1 is MNHNS, CDR2 SASEGT. This sample was included in a study of blood T cell repertoires in COVID-19. Study background: The study drew acute and convalescent COVID-19 samples from the United States, Italy and Spain. T cells, B-cell-depleted T cells, or PBMCs supplied cDNA or gDNA.

Authors' processing steps: Amplification of reference gene primers provided the estimated nucleated cell counts. TCRdb's table, derived via immunoSEQ multiplex PCR, lists solely in-frame clones and lacks some. V and J calls and clone size come straight from that table; D and trimming were deduced from the DNA. The sample yields 150,000 or so clones, around 82% seen once. The source material was peripheral blood. This chain connects TRBV6-1 to TRBJ1-6; 7 positions agree with TRBD1. This TCR was recovered from a human donor with acute or convalescent COVID-19. The donor label of this sample is uncertain. Written as DNA, the CDR3 is TGTGCCAGCAGGTCAGACAGGGTCTCTTCACCCCTCCACTTT. Protein: CASRSDRVSSPLHF.